Following are 24 T cell receptor beta chains from one sample sequenced in a study of molecular identifiers for immune sequencing clone quantification (dated by TCRdb to the late 2010s). The library was produced with PCR. Instrument on record: NextSeq 500. TCRdb handled the public reads itself, with Q25 trimming in fastp and clone calling in MiXCR, and kept productive beta chains. Records with the same CDR3 protein are collapsed into one entry carrying the most frequent genes and DNA. The sample has over 550,000 distinct CDR3 sequences on record, around 25% of them singletons. The top ten hold approximately 0.75% of the sample. Sequencing input: naive CD8+ T cells from blood, with Jurkat cell RNA spiked in. The cell subset or site label corresponds to: FACS-sorted CD8+CD4-CCR7+CD45RA+ naive T cells. The receptor set was obtained from a human donor in good health. Some libraries in this study had Jurkat cell RNA spiked in.

This clonotype was picked up many times. The chain links TRBV14 to TRBJ2-5; the match to TRBD1 covers 7 bases. CDR1 SGHDN and CDR2 FVKESK come from the germline V gene. The CDR3 contains 12 residues. The V segment lost 10 bases and the J segment 3 bases; nucleotides outside the gene matches: 5. The CDR3 coding sequence is TGTGCCAACCCGGGGACAGAAGAGACCCAGTACTTC. Amino acid sequence: CANPGTEETQYF.

This clonotype has a count of ten or more. V and J are TRBV27 and TRBJ2-7; 12 nucleotides line up with TRBD2. The CDR3 runs 15 residues. J gave up 3 bases and V 8 bases, and 8 bases lay outside the gene matches. Per the germline V gene, CDR1 is MNHEY and CDR2 is SMNVEV (reference sequence). The CDR3 DNA follows: TGTGCCAGCGGCGCACTAGCGGGGGGAGGCTACGAGCAGTACTTC. This gives the protein CASGALAGGGYEQYF.

This clonotype has ten or more counts. One end of the junction varies from germline; a read error may be responsible. This chain connects TRBV20-1 to TRBJ2-3; D might be TRBD1 (6 bases). The germline V gene has CDR1 DFQATT and CDR2 SNEGSKA (reference sequence). The CDR3 contains 15 residues. CDR3 nucleotides: TGCAGTGCTAGGGAGACAGGTGATCACACAGATGCGCAGTATTTT. It translates to CSARETGDHTDAQYF.

This clonotype was observed a handful of times. The chain couples TRBV20-1 to TRBJ2-2, with a weak D call TRBD2 (5 bases). The CDR3 spans 12 residues. CDR1 and CDR2 from the germline V gene are DFQATT and SNEGSKA (reference sequence). V was pared by 2 bases and J by 5 bases, with 6 bases between. The CDR3 DNA sequence: TGCAGTGCTAGATCGGGGACCGGGGAGCTGTTTTTT. This encodes CSARSGTGELFF.

This clonotype was counted only a few times. This rearrangement joins TRBV7-9 to TRBJ2-1; 10 nucleotides line up with TRBD2. V lost 3 bases to trimming and J lost 8 bases; unmatched junction nucleotides: 4. Germline V gene lookup returns CDR1 SEHNR and CDR2 FQNEAQ (reference sequence). This CDR3 has 14 amino acids. CDR3 coding DNA: TGTGCCAGCAGCTTTAGCGGGAGGACGTATGAGCAGTTCTTC. This gives the protein CASSFSGRTYEQFF.

Turning to this clonotype: This could be a read error, since a much larger clone is one nucleotide away. J is TRBJ2-7 and V is TRBV20-1; tentative D call: TRBD2 (6 bases). Trimming took 2 bases from V and 0 from J, leaving 11 bases between them. CDR1 is DFQATT, CDR2 SNEGSKA, per germline (reference sequence). This CDR3 has 14 residues. The CDR3: CSARPGDSSYEQYF. The CDR3 nucleotides are TGCAGTGCTAGACCTGGGGACTCCTCCTACGAGCAGTACTTC.

A note on this clonotype: A much more abundant neighbour one base away suggests this may be a read error. V and J are TRBV6-1 and TRBJ1-2; D is unresolved. The CDR3 extends over 14 amino acids. The germline V gene has CDR1 MNHNS and CDR2 SASEGT. The CDR3, as DNA: TGTGCCGGCAGTGAACAGTCAGTCCGGTATGGCTACACCTTC. Encoded protein: CAGSEQSVRYGYTF.

Turning to this clonotype: A much larger clone lies a single base off, so this may be a read error. V usage is TRBV4-3 and J usage is TRBJ2-5; the D gene is possibly TRBD2 (6 bases). V was trimmed by 0 bases and J by 5 bases, leaving 19 bases between them. From germline, CDR1 is LGHNA and CDR2 YSLEER. The CDR3 totals 17 residues. The CDR3 region is CASSQDSGGKAGETQYF. The CDR3 coding sequence is TGCGCCAGCAGCCAAGATTCTGGCGGGAAGGCTGGGGAGACCCAGTACTTC.

There are many counts of this clonotype. The chain uses TRBV7-6 and TRBJ2-5; maybe TRBD1 (8 bases). V was shortened by 1 base and J by 2 bases, with 23 bases between the two germline ends. Germline V gives CDR1 SGHVS, CDR2 FNYEAQ. The CDR3 is made up of 19 amino acids. The CDR3 DNA reads TGTGCCAGCAGCTTAGTTGATTGGGAGGGACAGGCGACTCAAGAGACCCAGTACTTC. This gives the protein CASSLVDWEGQATQETQYF.

This clonotype occurred a few times. The rearrangement links TRBV4-2 to TRBJ1-6; D gene ambiguous. CDR3 length: 15 residues. Germline lookup yields CDR1 LGHNA and CDR2 YNFKEQ. V was shortened by 0 bases and J by 7 bases, with 10 bases between the two germline ends. The CDR3: CASSQDLAANSPLHF. The CDR3 DNA is TGTGCCAGCAGCCAAGATCTGGCAGCCAATTCACCCCTCCACTTT.

The chain employs TRBV20-1 and TRBJ1-5, with D possibly matching TRBD1 (6 bases). CDR3 length: 15 residues. V was shortened by 6 bases and J by 0 bases, with 15 bases between the two germline ends. The germline CDR1 and CDR2 sequences are DFQATT and SNEGSKA (reference sequence). The CDR3 bases are TGCAGTGCCGCATACCACAGGGTTAGCAATCAGCCCCAGCATTTT. The encoded protein is CSAAYHRVSNQPQHF.

CDR3 amino acids: CASSKPHTTSGGASETQYF. CDR3 nucleotides: TGTGCCAGCAGCAAACCCCACACAACTAGCGGGGGGGCCTCAGAGACCCAGTACTTC. The rearrangement links TRBV21-1 to TRBJ2-5; the table's TRBD2 call for D was not verified on the DNA. TRBV21-1 is termed a pseudogene. This CDR3 is built from 19 residues.

This clonotype was seen more than once but under ten times. V gene TRBV7-6 combines with J gene TRBJ2-7; 8 bases are a match to TRBD2. After removal of 6 bases from V and 6 bases from J, the junction contained 7 bases not matched to a gene. The CDR3 length is 13 residues. Germline V CDR1 and CDR2: SGHVS, FNYEAQ. The CDR3 here is CASSPGLEAEQYF. The CDR3 coding sequence is TGTGCCAGCAGTCCGGGACTAGAGGCCGAGCAGTACTTC. Using reference TRBV7-6 and TRBJ2-7 for the parts outside the CDR3, the full variable domain is GAGVSQSPRYKVTKRGQDVALRCDPISGHVSLYWYRQALGQGPEFLTYFNYEAQQDKSGLPNDRFSAERPEGSISTLTIQRTEQRDSAMYRCASSPGLEAEQYFGPGTRLTVT.

Note on this clonotype: A much larger clone differs from this one at a single base, so this may be a read error. V gene TRBV20-1 combines with J gene TRBJ2-7; maybe TRBD2 (6 bases). This CDR3 is 13 amino acids long. From germline, CDR1 is DFQATT and CDR2 SNEGSKA (reference sequence). In nucleotides, the CDR3 is TGCAGTGCGCGGTCGGGAGCTAGGTACGAGCAGCACTTC. It yields the protein CSARSGARYEQHF.

The table lists this clonotype with a few counts. The CDR3 spells CASSSRDPSTDTQYF. DNA of the CDR3: TGTGCCAGCAGTTCTCGGGACCCCAGCACAGATACGCAGTATTTT. The J gene is TRBJ2-3, the V gene TRBV12-3 or TRBV12-4, with D tentatively TRBD1 or TRBD2 (5 bases each). CDR3 length: 15 residues. Trimming left V 4 bases short and J 0 bases short, with 11 bases between.

The table lists this clonotype with many counts. The genes are TRBV7-9 and TRBJ2-3; D is ambiguous. Trimming removed 3 bases from V and 2 bases from J, with 15 bases in between. This CDR3 has 16 residues. Germline lookup yields CDR1 SEHNR and CDR2 FQNEAQ (reference sequence). The CDR3: CASSLSTASLTDTQYF. CDR3 bases: TGTGCCAGCAGCTTGTCAACGGCTTCCCTCACAGATACGCAGTATTTT.

This clonotype appeared a single time. A single base separates this from a much larger clone, so it may be a read error. The chain employs TRBV20-1 and TRBJ1-1, with D perhaps matching TRBD1 (5 bases). CDR1 and CDR2 from the germline V gene are DFQATT and SNEGSKA (reference sequence). The CDR3 is 13 residues long. Deletions cut 8 bases from V and 2 bases from J, with 15 bases between. The DNA of the CDR3 is TGCAGTTCTCTAGACAGCGATAACACTGAAGCTTTCTTT. This sequence encodes CSSLDSDNTEAFF.

This clonotype was seen only a few times. The chain carries TRBV13 and TRBJ2-3, with no clear D. The CDR3 has 12 residues. Germline CDR1 PRHDT, CDR2 FYEKMQ (reference sequence). V lost 8 bases, J lost 4 bases, and 10 bases lay in between. The CDR3 here is CASRLPSDTQYF. For the CDR3, the DNA is TGTGCCAGCCGCCTCCCCTCAGATACGCAGTATTTT.

A word on this clonotype: As the CDR3 is not closed by the conserved phenylalanine or tryptophan, this likely results from a read error. The V gene is TRBV19, the J gene TRBJ1-6; 7 bases line up with TRBD1. The germline V gene encodes CDR1 LNHDA and CDR2 SQIVND (reference sequence). There are 15 residues in the CDR3. J lost 8 bases, V lost 0 bases, and 4 bases had no gene match. For the CDR3, the DNA is TGTGCCAGTAGTATAGATGGGACAGAGGATTCACCCCTCCACTCT. Translating gives CASSIDGTEDSPLHS.

This clonotype was seen only a few times. This chain joins TRBV27 and TRBJ1-4; D not certain. Trimming removed 5 bases from V and 7 bases from J, with 11 bases in between. Germline CDR1 is MNHEY and CDR2 is SMNVEV (reference sequence). The CDR3 contains 13 residues. The CDR3 here is CASSPRVVEKLFF. For the CDR3, the DNA is TGTGCCAGCAGTCCCCGGGTTGTTGAAAAACTGTTTTTT.

This clonotype has a handful of counts. V gene TRBV7-3 combines with J gene TRBJ2-2; TRBD1 aligns across 7 bases. Germline CDR1 reads SGHTA; CDR2 reads FQGTGA. V lost 1 base and J lost 6; bases outside the gene matches: 5. CDR3 length: 15 amino acids. The CDR3 DNA follows: TGTGCCAGCAGCTTAATTGGAGACAGGGCCGGGGAGCTGTTTTTT. Protein sequence: CASSLIGDRAGELFF.

This clonotype has just a few counts. The rearrangement uses TRBV28 and TRBJ1-1; TRBD1 agrees at 8 bases. CDR1 and CDR2 from the germline V gene are MDHEN and SYDVKM. With 5 bases clipped from V and 3 bases from J, the junction kept 14 bases outside the gene matches. The CDR3 has 17 amino acids. In DNA, the CDR3 is TGTGCCAGCAGTCCGAGGCTCCGACAGGGGCCGGACACTGAAGCTTTCTTT. Translating gives CASSPRLRQGPDTEAFF. Looking up the rest from reference TRBV28 and TRBJ1-1 gives the full variable domain: DVKVTQSSRYLVKRTGEKVFLECVQDMDHENMFWYRQDPGLGLRLIYFSYDVKMKEKGDIPEGYSVSREKKERFSLILESASTNQTSMYLCASSPRLRQGPDTEAFFGQGTRLTVV.

The table lists this clonotype with a few counts. The chain employs TRBV27 and TRBJ2-1; D is unclear. Germline values: CDR1 MNHEY, CDR2 SMNVEV (reference sequence). CDR3 length equals 12 residues. V lost 3 bases to trimming and J lost 8 bases, with 8 bases between them. Written as DNA, the CDR3 is TGTGCCAGCAGTTTCCCCAGCGATGAGCAGTTCTTC. Its protein product is CASSFPSDEQFF.

CDR3: CASSYSYAASNEQYF. For the CDR3, the DNA is TGTGCCAGCAGTTACTCTTATGCGGCTAGCAACGAGCAGTACTTC. This chain uses TRBV6-6 with TRBJ2-7; TRBD2 is a possible D gene (5 bases). Germline CDR1 is MNHNY and CDR2 is SVGAGI (reference sequence). The CDR3 is 15 amino acids. Trimming left V 0 bases short and J 5 bases short, with 14 bases between.